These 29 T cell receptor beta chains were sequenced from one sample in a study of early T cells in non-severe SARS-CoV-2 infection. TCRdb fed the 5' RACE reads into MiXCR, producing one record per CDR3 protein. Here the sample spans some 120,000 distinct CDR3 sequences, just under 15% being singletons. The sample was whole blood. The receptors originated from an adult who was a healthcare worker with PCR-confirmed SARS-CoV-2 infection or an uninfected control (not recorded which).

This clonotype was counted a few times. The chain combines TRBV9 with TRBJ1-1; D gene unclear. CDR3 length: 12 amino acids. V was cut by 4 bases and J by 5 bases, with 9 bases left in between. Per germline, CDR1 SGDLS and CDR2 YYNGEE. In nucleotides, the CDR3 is TGTGCCAGCAGCAACCCGGGGACTGAAGCTTTCTTT. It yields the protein CASSNPGTEAFF.

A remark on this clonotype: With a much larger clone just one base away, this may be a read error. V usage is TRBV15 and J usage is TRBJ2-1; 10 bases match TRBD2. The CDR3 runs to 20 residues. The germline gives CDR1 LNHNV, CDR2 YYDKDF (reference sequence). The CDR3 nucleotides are TGTGCCACCAACAGAGATCTTACACACGGATCTAGCGGGGGATACAATGAGCAGTTCTTC. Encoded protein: CATNRDLTHGSSGGYNEQFF.

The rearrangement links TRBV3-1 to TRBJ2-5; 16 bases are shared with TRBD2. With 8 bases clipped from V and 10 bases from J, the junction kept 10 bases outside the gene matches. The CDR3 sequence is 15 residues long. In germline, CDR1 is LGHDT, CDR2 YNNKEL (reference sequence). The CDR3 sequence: CASPGLAGGRSDQYF. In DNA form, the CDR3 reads TGTGCCAGCCCGGGACTAGCGGGGGGGCGGAGCGACCAGTACTTC.

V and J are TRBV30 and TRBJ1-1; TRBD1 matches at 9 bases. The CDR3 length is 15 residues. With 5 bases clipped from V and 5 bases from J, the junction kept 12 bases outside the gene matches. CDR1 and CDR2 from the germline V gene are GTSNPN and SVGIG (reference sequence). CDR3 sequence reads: CAWGQGTMVLTEAFF. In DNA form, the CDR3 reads TGTGCCTGGGGACAGGGGACCATGGTTCTGACTGAAGCTTTCTTT.

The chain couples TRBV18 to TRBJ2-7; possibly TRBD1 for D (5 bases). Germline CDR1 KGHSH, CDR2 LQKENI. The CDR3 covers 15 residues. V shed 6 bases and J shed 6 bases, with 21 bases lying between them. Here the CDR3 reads CASSLRGLEASEQYF. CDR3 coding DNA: TGTGCCAGCTCCCTAAGGGGCCTAGAGGCTTCCGAGCAGTACTTC.

This CDR3 reads CASSLDTFNEQFF. The DNA for the CDR3 is TGTGCCAGCAGCTTAGACACCTTCAATGAGCAGTTCTTC. The chain is built from TRBV7-9 and TRBJ2-1; D not resolved. Between the trimmed V and J ends, which lost 1 base and 6 bases, there was a span of 7 bases. The CDR3 is 13 residues long. Germline V gene sequence: CDR1 SEHNR, CDR2 FQNEAQ (reference sequence). Drawing the rest from reference TRBV7-9 and TRBJ2-1, the complete variable domain is DTGVSQNPRHKITKRGQNVTFRCDPISEHNRLYWYRQTLGQGPEFLTYFQNEAQLEKSRLLSDRFSAERPKGSFSTLEIQRTEQGDSAMYLCASSLDTFNEQFFGPGTRLTVL.

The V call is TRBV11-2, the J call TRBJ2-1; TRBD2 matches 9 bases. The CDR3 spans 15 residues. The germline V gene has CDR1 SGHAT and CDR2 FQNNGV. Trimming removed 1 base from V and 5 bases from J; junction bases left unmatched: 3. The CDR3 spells CASSLGAGGNNEQFF. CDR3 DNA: TGTGCCAGCAGCTTAGGAGCGGGGGGTAACAATGAGCAGTTCTTC.

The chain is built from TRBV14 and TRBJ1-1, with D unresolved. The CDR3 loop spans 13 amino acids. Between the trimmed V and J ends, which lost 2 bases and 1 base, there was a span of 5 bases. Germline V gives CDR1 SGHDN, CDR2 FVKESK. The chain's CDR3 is CASSQTRNTEAFF. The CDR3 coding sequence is TGTGCCAGCAGCCAAACGAGGAACACTGAAGCTTTCTTT. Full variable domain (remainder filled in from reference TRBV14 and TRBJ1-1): EAGVTQFPSHSVIEKGQTVTLRCDPISGHDNLYWYRRVMGKEIKFLLHFVKESKQDESGMPNNRFLAERTGGTYSTLKVQPAELEDSGVYFCASSQTRNTEAFFGQGTRLTVV.

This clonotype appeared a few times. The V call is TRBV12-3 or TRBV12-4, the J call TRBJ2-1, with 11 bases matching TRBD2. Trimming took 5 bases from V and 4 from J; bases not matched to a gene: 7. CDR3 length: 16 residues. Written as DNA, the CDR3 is TGTGCCAGCAGTGGTAGCCTAGCGGGGGGTTACAATGAGCAGTTCTTC. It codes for CASSGSLAGGYNEQFF.

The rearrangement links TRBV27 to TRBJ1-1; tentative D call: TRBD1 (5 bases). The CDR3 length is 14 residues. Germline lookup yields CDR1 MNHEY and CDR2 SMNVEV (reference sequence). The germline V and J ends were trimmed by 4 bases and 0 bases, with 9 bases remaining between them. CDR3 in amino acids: CASSSGIMNTEAFF. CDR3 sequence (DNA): TGTGCCAGCAGTTCAGGGATCATGAACACTGAAGCTTTCTTT.

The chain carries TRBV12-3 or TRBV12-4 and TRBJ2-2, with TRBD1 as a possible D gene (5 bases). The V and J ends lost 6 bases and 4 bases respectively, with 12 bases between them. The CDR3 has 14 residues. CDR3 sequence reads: CASSSEGATGELFF. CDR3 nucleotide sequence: TGTGCCAGCAGCTCAGAAGGGGCCACCGGGGAGCTGTTTTTT.

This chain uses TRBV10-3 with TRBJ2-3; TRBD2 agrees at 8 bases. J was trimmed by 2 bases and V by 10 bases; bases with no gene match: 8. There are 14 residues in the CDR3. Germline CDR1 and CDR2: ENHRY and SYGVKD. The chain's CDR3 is CATGGSGDTDTQYF. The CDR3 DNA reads TGTGCCACGGGGGGTAGCGGGGACACAGATACGCAGTATTTT.

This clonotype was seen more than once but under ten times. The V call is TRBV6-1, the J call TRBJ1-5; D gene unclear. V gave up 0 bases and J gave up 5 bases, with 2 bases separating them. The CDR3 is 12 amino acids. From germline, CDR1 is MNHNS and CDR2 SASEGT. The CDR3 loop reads CASSEAYQPQHF. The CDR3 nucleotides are TGTGCCAGCAGTGAAGCGTATCAGCCCCAGCATTTT.

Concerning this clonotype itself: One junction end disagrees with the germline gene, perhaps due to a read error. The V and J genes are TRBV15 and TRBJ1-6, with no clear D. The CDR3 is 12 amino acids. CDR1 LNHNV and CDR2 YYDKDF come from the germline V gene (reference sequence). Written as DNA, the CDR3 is TGTGCCACCAGCAGAGATATTGGTCAGATAAGTTTT. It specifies CATSRDIGQISF.

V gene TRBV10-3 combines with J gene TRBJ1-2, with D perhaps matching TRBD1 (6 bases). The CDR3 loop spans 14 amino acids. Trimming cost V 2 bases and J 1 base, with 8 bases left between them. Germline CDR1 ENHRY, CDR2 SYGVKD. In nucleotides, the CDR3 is TGTGCCATCAGTGAGAGGGGGAATAACTATGGCTACACCTTC. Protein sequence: CAISERGNNYGYTF.

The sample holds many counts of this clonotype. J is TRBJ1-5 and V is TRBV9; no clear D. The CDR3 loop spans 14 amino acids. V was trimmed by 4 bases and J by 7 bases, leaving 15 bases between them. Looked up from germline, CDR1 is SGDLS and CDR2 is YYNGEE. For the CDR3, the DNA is TGTGCCAGCAGCATCGGGGAGGTAAGGCAGCCCCAGCATTTT. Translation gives CASSIGEVRQPQHF.

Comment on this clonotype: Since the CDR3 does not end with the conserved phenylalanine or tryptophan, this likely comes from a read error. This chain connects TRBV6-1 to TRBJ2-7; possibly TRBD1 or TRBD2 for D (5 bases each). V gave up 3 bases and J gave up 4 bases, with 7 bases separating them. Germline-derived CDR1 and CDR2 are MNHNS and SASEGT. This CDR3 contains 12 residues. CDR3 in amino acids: CASSEGRYEQYL. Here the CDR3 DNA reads TGTGCCAGCAGTGAGGGACGATACGAGCAGTACCTC.

In DNA form, the CDR3 reads TGTGCCAGCAGCTCCAGACGACTAGCGGGGGCAGATACGCAGTATTTT. Encoded protein: CASSSRRLAGADTQYF. This chain connects TRBV11-2 to TRBJ2-3; 12 nucleotides agree with TRBD2. V shed 4 bases, J shed 4 bases, and the junction held 6 bases outside the gene matches. From germline, CDR1 is SGHAT and CDR2 FQNNGV. This CDR3 has 16 amino acids.

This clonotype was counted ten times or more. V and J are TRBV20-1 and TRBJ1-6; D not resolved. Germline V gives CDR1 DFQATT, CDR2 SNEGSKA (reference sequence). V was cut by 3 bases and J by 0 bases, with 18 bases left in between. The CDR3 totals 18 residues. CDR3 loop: CSARGGSTPSSYNSPLHF. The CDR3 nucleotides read TGCAGTGCTAGGGGAGGCAGTACCCCTAGCTCCTATAATTCACCCCTCCACTTT.

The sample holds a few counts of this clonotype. This CDR3 reads CSAYLDRSYAVNEQFF. The CDR3 bases are TGCAGTGCTTACCTCGACAGGTCCTACGCTGTCAATGAGCAGTTCTTC. The chain carries TRBV20-1 and TRBJ2-1, with D tentatively TRBD1 (6 bases). Germline CDR1 DFQATT, CDR2 SNEGSKA (reference sequence). The ends were cut back, 5 bases at V and 6 bases at J, with 23 bases in the middle. The CDR3 spans 16 residues.

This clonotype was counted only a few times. The CDR3 nucleotides read TGTGCCAGCAGCCGAGACCCGGCAGGGAGCACTGAAGCTTTCTTT. It is translated as CASSRDPAGSTEAFF. The chain links TRBV12-3 or TRBV12-4 to TRBJ1-1; possible D gene TRBD1, 5 bases. CDR3 length: 15 amino acids. The germline V and J ends were trimmed by 6 bases and 4 bases, with 18 bases remaining between them.

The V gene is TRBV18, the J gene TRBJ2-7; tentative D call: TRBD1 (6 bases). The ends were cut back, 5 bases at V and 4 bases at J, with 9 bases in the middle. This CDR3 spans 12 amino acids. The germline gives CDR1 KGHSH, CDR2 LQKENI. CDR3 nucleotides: TGTGCCAGCTCAACAGGGTTGTACGAGCAGTACTTC. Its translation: CASSTGLYEQYF. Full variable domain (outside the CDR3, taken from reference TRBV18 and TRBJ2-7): NAGVMQNPRHLVRRRGQEARLRCSPMKGHSHVYWYRQLPEEGLKFMVYLQKENIIDESGMPKERFSAEFPKEGPSILRIQQVVRGDSAAYFCASSTGLYEQYFGPGTRLTVT.

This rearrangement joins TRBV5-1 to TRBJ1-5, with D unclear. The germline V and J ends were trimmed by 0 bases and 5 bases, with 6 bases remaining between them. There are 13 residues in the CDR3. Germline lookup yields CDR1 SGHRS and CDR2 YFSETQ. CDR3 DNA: TGCGCCAGCAGCTTGGACGGTTATCAGCCCCAGCATTTT. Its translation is CASSLDGYQPQHF.

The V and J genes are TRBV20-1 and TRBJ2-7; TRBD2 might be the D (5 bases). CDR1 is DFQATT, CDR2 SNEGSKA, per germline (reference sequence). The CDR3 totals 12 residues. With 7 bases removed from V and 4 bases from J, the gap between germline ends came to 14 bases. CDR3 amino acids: CSGLRGEYEQYF. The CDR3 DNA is TGCAGTGGGCTCCGGGGAGAGTACGAGCAGTACTTC.

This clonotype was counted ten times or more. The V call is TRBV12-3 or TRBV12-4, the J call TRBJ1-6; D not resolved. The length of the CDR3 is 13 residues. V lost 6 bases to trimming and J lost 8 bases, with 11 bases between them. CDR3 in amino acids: CASRVSAYSPLHF. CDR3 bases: TGTGCCAGCAGAGTGAGTGCTTATTCACCCCTCCACTTT.

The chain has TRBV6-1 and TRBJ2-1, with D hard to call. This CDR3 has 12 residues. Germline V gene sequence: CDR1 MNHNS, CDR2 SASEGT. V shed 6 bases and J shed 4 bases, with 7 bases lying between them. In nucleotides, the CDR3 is TGTGCCAGCAGCAACTGGTACAATGAGCAGTTCTTC. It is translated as CASSNWYNEQFF.

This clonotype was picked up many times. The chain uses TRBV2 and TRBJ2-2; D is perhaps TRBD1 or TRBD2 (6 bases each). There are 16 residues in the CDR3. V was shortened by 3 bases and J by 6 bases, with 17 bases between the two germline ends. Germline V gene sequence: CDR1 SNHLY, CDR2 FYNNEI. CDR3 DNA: TGTGCCAGCAGTGATATCGCGGGACACGTAGCCGGGGAGCTGTTTTTT. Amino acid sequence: CASSDIAGHVAGELFF.

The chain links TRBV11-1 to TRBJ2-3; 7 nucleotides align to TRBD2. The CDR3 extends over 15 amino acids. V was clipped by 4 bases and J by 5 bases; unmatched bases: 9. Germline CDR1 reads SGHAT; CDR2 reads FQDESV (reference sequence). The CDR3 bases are TGTGCCAGCAGCTCCGAAGGGGAGGGTCGAGATACGCAGTATTTT. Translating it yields CASSSEGEGRDTQYF.

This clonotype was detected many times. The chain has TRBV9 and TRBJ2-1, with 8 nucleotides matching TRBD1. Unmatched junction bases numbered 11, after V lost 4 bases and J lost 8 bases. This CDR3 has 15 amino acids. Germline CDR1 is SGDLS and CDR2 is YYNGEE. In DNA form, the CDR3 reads TGTGCCAGCAGCCCCGGGACAGGTCCCCTCGATGAGCAGTTCTTC. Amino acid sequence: CASSPGTGPLDEQFF.